This TCR beta chain was found in a study of blood T cell repertoires in COVID-19. Study-level information: Some COVID-19 samples were acute and others convalescent; all came from the United States, Italy and Spain. The cDNA or gDNA used as material had been derived from T cells, B-cell-depleted T cells, or PBMCs.

Trimming cost V 0 bases and J 8 bases; bases outside gene matches: 8. This CDR3 is 16 amino acids long. CDR1 and CDR2 (germline): SGHRS, YFSETQ. Original methodology: Reference gene primer amplification gave estimated nucleated cell counts. Generated by immunoSEQ multiplex PCR, the TCRdb table keeps only in-frame clones and is missing some. V and J calls and clone size come straight from that table; D and trimming were deduced from the DNA. The sample shows roughly 240,000 clones, 75% to 90% of them seen only once. This receptor was obtained from a man aged 55 to 69 who had recovered from COVID-19. Sequenced: peripheral blood. This chain joins TRBV5-1 and TRBJ1-6; 7 bases are shared with TRBD1. DNA for the CDR3: TGCGCCAGCAGCTTGGATGCAGGGGGGTCGGATTCACCCCTCCACTTT. Translation gives CASSLDAGGSDSPLHF.